A single sample is the source of the 26 T cell receptor beta chains below, sequenced in a study of lymphopenia after photon versus proton radiotherapy. Clones were sequenced by immunoSEQ multiplex PCR, and TCRdb holds only the in-frame ones, with some missing. The sample carries some 55,000 clones, around 87% recorded once. The source was peripheral blood, collected from a patient treated with photon-based radiotherapy. These receptors were obtained from a man aged 35 to 55 with gastric cancer.

This clone was seen only once. This chain joins TRBV21-1 and TRBJ2-6; no DNA check was done on the table's D call, TRBD1. TRBV21-1 is an annotated pseudogene. The CDR3 covers 15 residues. CDR3: CASSKARHGANVLTF. As DNA, the CDR3 is TGTGCCAGCAGCAAAGCCAGACATGGGGCCAACGTCCTGACTTTC.

The chain is built from TRBV5-1 and TRBJ2-1, with TRBD2 identical over 9 bases. V was clipped by 9 bases and J by 9 bases; unmatched bases: 7. The length of the CDR3 is 12 residues. Per the germline V gene, CDR1 is SGHRS and CDR2 is YFSETQ. CDR3: CATATSGSEQFF. The CDR3, as DNA: TGCGCCACCGCGACTAGCGGAAGTGAGCAGTTCTTC.

The gene calls are TRBV4-1 and TRBJ2-7, with D unresolved. Germline V gene sequence: CDR1 MGHRA, CDR2 YSYEKL. Deletions cut 1 base from V and 0 bases from J, with 7 bases between. This CDR3 contains 14 residues. The CDR3 sequence is CASSQVLGSYEQYF. For the CDR3, the DNA is TGCGCCAGCAGCCAAGTACTCGGCTCCTACGAGCAGTACTTC.

The V and J genes are TRBV5-8 and TRBJ2-3; maybe TRBD1 (5 bases). The CDR3 runs to 13 residues. V was pared by 0 bases and J by 6 bases, with 8 bases between. Germline CDR1 and CDR2: SGHTS and YDEGEE. DNA of the CDR3: TGTGCCAGCAGCTTGGCAGGGTGGGATACGCAGTATTTT. It is translated as CASSLAGWDTQYF.

The V and J genes are TRBV19 and TRBJ1-5, with D perhaps TRBD1 (5 bases). Trimming stripped 4 bases from V and 6 bases from J, with 13 bases between. Germline V lookup: CDR1 LNHDA, CDR2 SQIVND (reference sequence). This CDR3 comprises 14 residues. CDR3 bases: TGTGCCAGTAGTACCTCCTTGGGGGGTCAGCCCCAGCATTTT. This encodes CASSTSLGGQPQHF.

The rearrangement links TRBV5-8 to TRBJ2-1, with D unclear. The CDR3 runs 16 residues. V was shortened by 0 bases and J by 3 bases, with 13 bases between the two germline ends. Germline CDR1 reads SGHTS; CDR2 reads YDEGEE. This CDR3 reads CASSLGVSGVYNEQFF. In DNA, the CDR3 is TGTGCCAGCAGCTTGGGCGTCAGTGGAGTCTACAATGAGCAGTTCTTC.

In DNA, the CDR3 is TGTGCCAGCAGCTTAGGCCACAGGGAGAGGGACACTGAAGCTTTCTTT. It specifies CASSLGHRERDTEAFF. The chain is built from TRBV11-3 and TRBJ1-1; D might be TRBD1 (6 bases). Trimming took off 1 base at V and 3 bases at J, with 15 bases between the two ends. The CDR3 consists of 16 residues. The germline CDR1 and CDR2 sequences are SGHNT and YENEEA.

The chain has TRBV4-1 and TRBJ1-3; D uncertain. This CDR3 is 15 amino acids long. Germline loops: CDR1 MGHRA, CDR2 YSYEKL. Trimming shortened V by 0 bases and J by 0 bases, and 6 bases separated the two germline ends. DNA for the CDR3: TGCGCCAGCAGCCAAGATACGAGCTCTGGAAACACCATATATTTT. Encoded protein: CASSQDTSSGNTIYF.

The rearrangement links TRBV5-6 to TRBJ2-7, with D possibly being TRBD1 (5 bases). Germline CDR1 SGHDT, CDR2 YYEEEE. V gave up 5 bases and J gave up 6 bases, with 18 bases separating them. The CDR3 covers 14 residues. CDR3 in DNA: TGTGCCAGCAGACCGGCAGGGCCAAGTGGCGAGCAGTACTTC. This translates into CASRPAGPSGEQYF.

The CDR3 is CASRRLAGGQTQYF. CDR3 in DNA: TGTGCCAGCAGAAGACTAGCGGGGGGACAGACCCAGTACTTC. The J gene is TRBJ2-5, the V gene TRBV7-2, with 13 positions matching TRBD2. CDR3 length equals 14 residues. Unmatched junction bases numbered 4, after V lost 6 bases and J lost 6 bases. Germline loops: CDR1 SGHTA, CDR2 FQGNSA.

This chain uses TRBV5-8 with TRBJ1-2; D gene ambiguous. CDR3 length: 13 amino acids. Germline lookup yields CDR1 SGHTS and CDR2 YDEGEE. The V gene lost 2 bases and the J gene lost 5 bases, with 10 bases spanning the gap. DNA for the CDR3: TGTGCCAGCAGCTTACAGTTTATGTATGGCTACACCTTC. This codes for CASSLQFMYGYTF.

This chain joins TRBV6-5 and TRBJ2-2; 7 nucleotides match TRBD1. V trimming: 5 bases; J trimming: 3 bases; junction bases outside the gene matches: 6. Germline V gives CDR1 MNHEY, CDR2 SVGAGI. The CDR3 is 15 residues long. CDR3 region: CASSRVQGDTGELFF. CDR3 DNA: TGTGCCAGCAGTCGAGTGCAGGGGGACACCGGGGAGCTGTTTTTT.

This chain joins TRBV5-3 and TRBJ1-5; 7 bases are a match to TRBD1. TRBV5-3 is filed as an ORF, its function uncertain. With 0 bases clipped from V and 5 bases from J, the junction kept 5 bases outside the gene matches. This CDR3 region has 15 residues. The CDR3, as DNA: TGTGCCAGAAGCTTGGCCAGGGGGTCAGATCAGCCCCAGCATTTT. Translation: CARSLARGSDQPQHF.

The chain carries TRBV6-5 and TRBJ2-3, with no clear D. Trimming cost V 6 bases and J 2 bases, with 9 bases left between them. The CDR3 is 13 amino acids. Germline assignment: CDR1 MNHEY and CDR2 SVGAGI. The CDR3 coding sequence is TGTGCCAGCAGGGGCGGAATCACAGATACGCAGTATTTT. This codes for CASRGGITDTQYF.

A single count supports this clone. The rearrangement links TRBV13 to TRBJ2-3; 9 bases fit TRBD2. CDR3 size: 15 residues. Germline trimming cut 5 bases from V and 1 base from J; bases unmatched to any gene: 4. Germline CDR1 and CDR2: PRHDT and FYEKMQ (reference sequence). CDR3 in DNA: TGTGCCAGCAGCCCCCGGACTAGCGGCACAGATACGCAGTATTTT. This codes for CASSPRTSGTDTQYF.

The CDR3 here is CAWSVQGRAEAFF. CDR3 DNA sequence: TGTGCCTGGAGTGTACAGGGGAGGGCTGAAGCTTTCTTT. The rearrangement uses TRBV30 and TRBJ1-1, with 7 nucleotides matching TRBD1. The length of the CDR3 is 13 residues. Per germline, CDR1 GTSNPN and CDR2 SVGIG (reference sequence). Trimming took 0 bases from V and 6 from J; bases not matched to a gene: 4.

The chain links TRBV2 to TRBJ1-2, with TRBD1 identical over 9 bases. V was clipped by 5 bases and J by 2 bases; unmatched bases: 9. The CDR3 contains 16 residues. Germline-derived CDR1 and CDR2 are SNHLY and FYNNEI. Here the CDR3 reads CASSPTYGTGNYGYTF. CDR3 bases: TGTGCCAGCAGTCCCACCTACGGGACAGGGAACTATGGCTACACCTTC.

V and J are TRBV7-3 and TRBJ1-1; D might be TRBD1 (5 bases). This CDR3 has 15 amino acids. V dropped 1 base and J dropped 2 bases, with 11 bases sitting between them. Germline CDR1 SGHTA, CDR2 FQGTGA. DNA for the CDR3: TGTGCCAGCAGCTTAAATGGCGGGACCAACACTGAAGCTTTCTTT. It codes for CASSLNGGTNTEAFF.

Here the CDR3 reads CASGALAVNTGELFF. CDR3 DNA: TGTGCTAGTGGTGCTCTAGCGGTGAACACCGGGGAGCTGTTTTTT. V usage is TRBV12-5 and J usage is TRBJ2-2; 7 bases agree with TRBD2. After removal of 5 bases from V and 1 base from J, the junction contained 4 bases not matched to a gene. This CDR3 is 15 amino acids long. Germline CDR1 reads LGHNT; CDR2 reads FRNRAP.

The chain is built from TRBV19 and TRBJ1-1; 10 bases are a match to TRBD1. Germline lookup yields CDR1 LNHDA and CDR2 SQIVND (reference sequence). J was trimmed by 6 bases and V by 5 bases; bases with no gene match: 6. CDR3 length: 14 residues. CDR3 nucleotides: TGTGCCAGTAGTTGGACAGGGGGACTGCCTGAAGCTTTCTTT. Translated: CASSWTGGLPEAFF.

A note on this clone: The identical CDR3 is also encoded by other nucleotide sequences in the sample. The V and J genes are TRBV2 and TRBJ2-3; 8 bases map to TRBD2. This CDR3 has 15 residues. Germline CDR1 and CDR2: SNHLY and FYNNEI. The junction had 8 bases not matched to a gene; V was cut back by 6 bases and J by 3 bases. The CDR3 protein is CASSAGGGRTDTQYF. CDR3 nucleotides: TGTGCCAGCAGCGCTGGCGGGGGGCGGACAGATACGCAGTATTTT.

This chain uses TRBV7-9 with TRBJ2-7, with D hard to call. CDR3 length: 14 residues. V lost 3 bases, J lost 10 bases, and 19 bases lay in between. Germline V CDR1 and CDR2: SEHNR, FQNEAQ (reference sequence). The CDR3 reads CASSFIPPTLVQYF. In DNA, the CDR3 is TGTGCCAGCAGCTTTATTCCCCCGACTCTAGTACAGTACTTC. The variable domain in full, completed from reference TRBV7-9 and TRBJ2-7, reads DTGVSQNPRHKITKRGQNVTFRCDPISEHNRLYWYRQTLGQGPEFLTYFQNEAQLEKSRLLSDRFSAERPKGSFSTLEIQRTEQGDSAMYLCASSFIPPTLVQYFGPGTRLTVT.

The V call is TRBV11-2, the J call TRBJ2-4, with a tentative D call TRBD2 (5 bases). V was cut by 5 bases and J by 8 bases, with 13 bases left in between. The CDR3 covers 13 residues. Germline V gene sequence: CDR1 SGHAT, CDR2 FQNNGV. CDR3 sequence reads: CASSLALRDIQYF. The CDR3 DNA reads TGTGCCAGCAGCCTAGCCCTCCGGGACATTCAGTACTTC. The complete variable domain, with remaining parts taken from reference TRBV11-2 and TRBJ2-4, reads EAGVAQSPRYKIIEKRQSVAFWCNPISGHATLYWYQQILGQGPKLLIQFQNNGVVDDSQLPKDRFSAERLKGVDSTLKIQPAKLEDSAVYLCASSLALRDIQYFGAGTRLSVL.

The genes are TRBV6-5 and TRBJ1-5; 8 nucleotides match TRBD1. The CDR3 length is 14 residues. Germline-derived CDR1 and CDR2 are MNHEY and SVGAGI. V lost 5 bases and J lost 2; bases outside the gene matches: 2. The CDR3 loop reads CASSPGQGNQPQHF. CDR3 coding DNA: TGTGCCAGCAGTCCGGGACAGGGCAATCAGCCCCAGCATTTT.

V is TRBV30 and J is TRBJ1-1; 9 positions match TRBD1. Germline loops: CDR1 GTSNPN, CDR2 SVGIG (reference sequence). The CDR3 has 12 residues. With 4 bases clipped from V and 6 bases from J, the junction kept 3 bases outside the gene matches. CDR3 residues: CAWITGGSEAFF. CDR3 DNA sequence: TGTGCCTGGATCACAGGGGGCTCTGAAGCTTTCTTT.

The chain joins TRBV4-3 to TRBJ2-3, with 9 bases identical to TRBD2. The CDR3 runs to 16 residues. In germline, CDR1 is LGHNA, CDR2 YSLEER. Germline trimming cut 2 bases from V and 6 bases from J; bases unmatched to any gene: 9. CDR3: CASSQFAGGPGDTQYF. Written as DNA, the CDR3 is TGCGCCAGCAGCCAATTTGCGGGGGGGCCAGGTGATACGCAGTATTTT.